A single sample gave rise to the 22 T cell receptor beta chains below, sequenced in a study of blood T cell repertoires in COVID-19. The assay was immunoSEQ multiplex PCR, and TCRdb's table has in-frame clones only and misses some. The sample lists roughly 300,000 clones; approximately 84% were seen once. Material for sequencing was PBMCs or T cells enriched from blood (not recorded which). These receptors were taken from a woman under 30 who had recovered from COVID-19.

This clone was found a few times. The chain couples TRBV3-1 (or the pseudogene TRBV3-2) to TRBJ2-7; 10 bases are shared with TRBD2. V lost 3 bases and J lost 4; bases outside the gene matches: 6. The CDR3 runs 15 residues. The germline gives CDR1 LGHDT, CDR2 YNNKEL (reference sequence). The chain's CDR3 is CASSQWTSGNYEQYF. The CDR3 DNA reads as TGTGCCAGCAGCCAGTGGACTAGCGGCAATTACGAGCAGTACTTC.

This chain uses TRBV13 with TRBJ1-1, with D possibly TRBD1 on 6 matching bases. Germline V lookup: CDR1 PRHDT, CDR2 FYEKMQ (reference sequence). This CDR3 spans 16 amino acids. The V and J ends lost 1 base and 1 base respectively, with 13 bases between them. The CDR3 reads CASSLVAGAPNTEAFF. CDR3 DNA sequence: TGTGCCAGCAGCTTAGTAGCAGGGGCCCCGAACACTGAAGCTTTCTTT.

V gene TRBV28 combines with J gene TRBJ2-1, with D tentatively TRBD2 (6 bases). In germline, CDR1 is MDHEN, CDR2 SYDVKM. With 6 bases removed from V and 8 bases from J, the gap between germline ends came to 8 bases. The CDR3 totals 11 residues. The CDR3 sequence: CASSGRYEQFF. DNA of the CDR3: TGTGCCAGCAGCGGGAGATATGAGCAGTTCTTC. The full variable domain, in which reference TRBV28 and TRBJ2-1 provide the parts outside the CDR3, is DVKVTQSSRYLVKRTGEKVFLECVQDMDHENMFWYRQDPGLGLRLIYFSYDVKMKEKGDIPEGYSVSREKKERFSLILESASTNQTSMYLCASSGRYEQFFGPGTRLTVL.

This CDR3 reads CASSIAGNYGYTF. Here the CDR3 DNA reads TGTGCCAGTAGTATTGCGGGTAACTATGGCTACACCTTC. This chain joins TRBV19 and TRBJ1-2; D not certain. Per germline, CDR1 LNHDA and CDR2 SQIVND (reference sequence). The CDR3 spans 13 residues. Trimming pared 3 bases from V and 1 base from J, leaving 6 bases between. The full variable domain, with the rest looked up from reference TRBV19 and TRBJ1-2, is DGGITQSPKYLFRKEGQNVTLSCEQNLNHDAMYWYRQDPGQGLRLIYYSQIVNDFQKGDIAEGYSVSREKKESFPLTVTSAQKNPTAFYLCASSIAGNYGYTFGSGTRLTVV.

This clone was seen a few times. The rearrangement links TRBV30 to TRBJ1-2; 10 bases match TRBD1. The germline gives CDR1 GTSNPN, CDR2 SVGIG (reference sequence). The CDR3 runs to 16 residues. The J segment lost 4 bases and the V segment lost 3 bases, leaving 11 bases of the junction unmatched. CDR3 bases: TGTGCCTGGAGATTCCCGGGACAGGGGTTAGGCTATGGCTACACCTTC. Translating gives CAWRFPGQGLGYGYTF.

The rearrangement joins TRBV4-1 to TRBJ2-7, with 8 bases identical to TRBD1. The ends lost 3 bases at V and 1 base at J; junction bases unmatched: 8. Germline loops: CDR1 MGHRA, CDR2 YSYEKL. The CDR3 has 16 amino acids. The CDR3 nucleotides read TGCGCCAGCAGCCAGACCCAGGGGGCGCGTTCCTACGAGCAGTACTTC. Translation gives CASSQTQGARSYEQYF.

The V call is TRBV19, the J call TRBJ2-3, with a tentative D call TRBD2 (5 bases). CDR1 and CDR2 from the germline V gene are LNHDA and SQIVND (reference sequence). Between the trimmed V and J ends, which lost 4 bases and 2 bases, there was a span of 10 bases. The CDR3 consists of 14 residues. This CDR3 is CASSTGDFTDTQYF. The DNA of the CDR3 is TGTGCCAGTAGTACCGGGGATTTCACAGATACGCAGTATTTT.

The chain has TRBV30 and TRBJ1-1, with D uncertain. V was shortened by 2 bases and J by 3 bases, with 10 bases between the two germline ends. Per the germline V gene, CDR1 is GTSNPN and CDR2 is SVGIG (reference sequence). The CDR3 totals 13 residues. The CDR3, as DNA: TGTGCCTGGAGTATCCAGACTGACACTGAAGCTTTCTTT. Protein: CAWSIQTDTEAFF.

J is TRBJ2-5 and V is TRBV18; maybe TRBD1 (5 bases). Per germline, CDR1 KGHSH and CDR2 LQKENI. With 4 bases removed from V and 5 bases from J, the gap between germline ends came to 14 bases. The CDR3 runs 14 residues. The CDR3 region is CASSHDSSPETQYF. In DNA form, the CDR3 reads TGTGCCAGCTCACACGACAGTTCCCCGGAGACCCAGTACTTC.

The chain uses TRBV7-2 and TRBJ2-3; 11 bases are shared with TRBD2. The CDR3 is 15 amino acids. The J segment lost 5 bases and the V segment lost 3 bases, leaving 4 bases of the junction unmatched. CDR1 is SGHTA and CDR2 is FQGNSA in the germline V gene. The CDR3 here is CASSFSGGALDTQYF. CDR3 nucleotides: TGTGCCAGCAGCTTTAGCGGGGGGGCATTAGATACGCAGTATTTT.

The rearrangement links TRBV9 to TRBJ2-1; a weak D match, TRBD2 (5 bases). From germline, CDR1 is SGDLS and CDR2 YYNGEE. The CDR3 extends over 14 amino acids. V shed 0 bases and J shed 6 bases, with 10 bases lying between them. The CDR3 bases are TGTGCCAGCAGCGTAGCGGGATCGGTCAATGAGCAGTTCTTC. It is translated as CASSVAGSVNEQFF.

This clone appeared a few times. CDR3 residues: CASATSGRTDTQYF. The CDR3 bases are TGTGCCAGCGCTACTAGCGGGCGCACAGATACGCAGTATTTT. The chain combines TRBV2 with TRBJ2-3; 9 nucleotides match TRBD2. The germline CDR1 and CDR2 sequences are SNHLY and FYNNEI. The J segment lost 1 base and the V segment lost 8 bases, leaving 4 bases of the junction unmatched. CDR3 length: 14 amino acids.

This clone was counted a single time. V gene TRBV29-1 combines with J gene TRBJ1-2; 8 nucleotides align to TRBD1. CDR1 SQVTM and CDR2 ANQGSEA come from the germline V gene. This CDR3 has 15 residues. J gave up 8 bases and V 5 bases, and 16 bases lay outside the gene matches. CDR3 loop: CSVRDPDREGGGYTF. The CDR3 nucleotides read TGCAGCGTTAGGGACCCGGACAGGGAAGGGGGGGGCTACACCTTC.

Many counts were recorded for this clone. The V and J genes are TRBV9 and TRBJ2-1, with D maybe TRBD2 (5 bases). The CDR3 is 13 residues long. Trimming took off 2 bases at V and 5 bases at J, with 8 bases between the two ends. Germline CDR1 and CDR2: SGDLS and YYNGEE. The CDR3 is CASSVGLNNEQFF. The CDR3 bases are TGTGCCAGCAGCGTCGGACTTAACAATGAGCAGTTCTTC.

The chain recombines TRBV24-1 with TRBJ1-2; TRBD1 aligns across 11 bases. The CDR3 extends over 16 amino acids. Germline-derived CDR1 and CDR2 are KGHDR and SFDVKD. The V segment lost 1 base and the J segment 4 bases; nucleotides outside the gene matches: 4. The CDR3 DNA reads as TGTGCCACCAGTGATTTAGGGGGACAGGGGGGCTATGGCTACACCTTC. This codes for CATSDLGGQGGYGYTF.

The chain is built from TRBV18 and TRBJ1-2, with 10 bases lining up with TRBD1. The CDR3 consists of 16 residues. Germline CDR1 is KGHSH and CDR2 is LQKENI. Trimming at V came to 8 bases and at J to 1 base, leaving 10 bases not matched to a gene. The CDR3 reads CASQVGGQGVNYGYTF. In nucleotides, the CDR3 is TGTGCCAGCCAGGTGGGTGGACAGGGGGTTAACTATGGCTACACCTTC. The variable domain in full, completed from reference TRBV18 and TRBJ1-2, reads NAGVMQNPRHLVRRRGQEARLRCSPMKGHSHVYWYRQLPEEGLKFMVYLQKENIIDESGMPKERFSAEFPKEGPSILRIQQVVRGDSAAYFCASQVGGQGVNYGYTFGSGTRLTVV.

The chain couples TRBV5-1 to TRBJ1-1; 7 bases align to TRBD1. This CDR3 has 14 amino acids. CDR1 SGHRS and CDR2 YFSETQ come from the germline V gene. V trimming: 1 base; J trimming: 4 bases; junction bases outside the gene matches: 4. The CDR3 here is CASSLRQGGTEAFF. The CDR3 DNA sequence: TGCGCCAGCAGCTTGCGACAGGGCGGCACTGAAGCTTTCTTT.

This clone was observed a handful of times. V and J are TRBV24-1 and TRBJ2-1; 10 nucleotides line up with TRBD2. V dropped 2 bases and J dropped 0; count of bases not matched to a gene: 3. The germline CDR1 and CDR2 sequences are KGHDR and SFDVKD. This CDR3 spans 17 amino acids. The CDR3 coding sequence is TGTGCCACCAGTGATTATGGACTAGCGGACTCCTACAATGAGCAGTTCTTC. It codes for CATSDYGLADSYNEQFF.

V gene TRBV7-6 combines with J gene TRBJ1-2, with 9 nucleotides matching TRBD1. The CDR3 covers 16 residues. J gave up 8 bases and V 5 bases, and 15 bases lay outside the gene matches. Per the germline V gene, CDR1 is SGHVS and CDR2 is FNYEAQ. The CDR3 reads CASSNRTGEETSGYTF. Here the CDR3 DNA reads TGTGCCAGCAGCAATCGGACAGGGGAGGAAACGTCCGGCTACACCTTC.

The chain is built from TRBV27 and TRBJ2-7; 9 nucleotides agree with TRBD2. CDR3 length equals 17 residues. The germline V gene has CDR1 MNHEY and CDR2 SMNVEV (reference sequence). V lost 2 bases, J lost 3 bases, and 11 bases stayed unmatched. DNA for the CDR3: TGTGCCAGCAGTTTACGCCCTGGGGTAGCGGGGGTCTACGAGCAGTACTTC. Translating it yields CASSLRPGVAGVYEQYF.

The rearrangement joins TRBV6-6 to TRBJ1-5; D remains ambiguous. The CDR3 contains 15 residues. V lost 0 bases, J lost 2 bases, and 8 bases lay in between. Germline V gives CDR1 MNHNY, CDR2 SVGAGI (reference sequence). The CDR3 nucleotides read TGTGCCAGCAGTTACTCGAGGGCCGGCAATCAGCCCCAGCATTTT. As protein: CASSYSRAGNQPQHF.

The rearrangement links TRBV11-2 to TRBJ2-4; TRBD2 aligns across 11 bases. CDR3 length: 17 amino acids. V trimming: 4 bases; J trimming: 8 bases; junction bases outside the gene matches: 13. Germline-derived CDR1 and CDR2 are SGHAT and FQNNGV. The CDR3, as DNA: TGTGCCAGCAGCTCCTTGACTAGCGGGGCCGCACGAGACATTCAGTACTTC. The encoded protein is CASSSLTSGAARDIQYF.